The T cell receptor (beta chain) under discussion was sequenced for a study of blood T cell repertoires in COVID-19. About the research overall: Samples came from the United States, Italy and Spain, spanning acute and convalescent COVID-19.

Data came from immunoSEQ multiplex PCR; TCRdb stores just in-frame clones and leaves some out. The table lists about 210,000 clones, around 80% of them singletons, with 13% in the top ten. This CDR3 region has 13 residues. The germline gives CDR1 LGHNA, CDR2 YSLEER. Trimming left V 3 bases short and J 7 bases short, with 9 bases between. The origin of this receptor is a human donor in a cohort sampled during active COVID-19. The sequenced sample was peripheral blood. This chain links TRBV4-3 with TRBJ1-4; the D is unclear. The CDR3: CASSHEGTEKLFF. Here the CDR3 DNA reads TGCGCCAGCAGCCATGAGGGAACTGAAAAACTGTTTTTT.